This T cell receptor beta chain was recovered during a study of T cell repertoires in cytomegalovirus infection. Study-level points and caveats: Across the ex vivo response, the dominant clonotypes were HLA-C-restricted CMV-specific TCR beta clonotypes.

This clonotype was detected ten times or more. Its antigen is as yet unknown. TCRdb re-called the reads through MiXCR, storing one row per CDR3 protein. The repertoire holds fewer than 550,000 distinct CDR3 sequences, with about 11% as singletons. The V end lost 4 bases, the J end lost 0 bases, and 9 bases lay between the germline ends. Germline CDR1 and CDR2: SQVTM and ANQGSEA. CDR3 length: 14 residues. Source material: PBMCs. This chain joins TRBV29-1 and TRBJ2-2; no definite D call. The clonotype comes from a human donor in good health (CMV status not recorded). Some clones in this sample may be carry-over from other donors' samples. The CDR3 spells CSVGLLANTGELFF. DNA for the CDR3: TGCAGCGTTGGGCTTTTGGCGAACACCGGGGAGCTGTTTTTT.